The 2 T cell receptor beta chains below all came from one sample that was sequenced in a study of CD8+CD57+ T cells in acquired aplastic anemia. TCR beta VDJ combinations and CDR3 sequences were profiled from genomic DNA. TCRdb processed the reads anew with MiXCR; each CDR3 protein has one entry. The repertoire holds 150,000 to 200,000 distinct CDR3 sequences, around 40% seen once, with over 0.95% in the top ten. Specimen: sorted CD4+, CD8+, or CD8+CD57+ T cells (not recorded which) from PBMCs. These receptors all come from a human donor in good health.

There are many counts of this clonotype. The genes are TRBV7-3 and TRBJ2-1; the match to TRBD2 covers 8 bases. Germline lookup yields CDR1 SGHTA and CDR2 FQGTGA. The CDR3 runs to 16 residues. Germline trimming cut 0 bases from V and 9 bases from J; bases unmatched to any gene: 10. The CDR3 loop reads CASSLTGGGRNTEQFF. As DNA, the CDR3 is TGTGCCAGCAGCTTAACGGGCGGGGGGCGAAACACTGAGCAGTTCTTC.

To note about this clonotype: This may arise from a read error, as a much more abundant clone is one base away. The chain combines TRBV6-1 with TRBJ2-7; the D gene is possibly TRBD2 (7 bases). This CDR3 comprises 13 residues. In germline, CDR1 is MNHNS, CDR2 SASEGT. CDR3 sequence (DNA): TGTGCCAGCAGCCCTCTGGGGGCGGGGGAGCAGTGCTTC. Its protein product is CASSPLGAGEQCF.